This TCR beta chain was obtained from a study of CD8 T cells in Susac syndrome. Random hexamers were used to reverse transcribe 0.5 to 1 ug of RNA. Amplification of TCR beta CDR3 by immunoSEQ multiplex PCR spanned 54 Vbeta and 13 Jbeta. TCRdb processed the immunoSEQ multiplex PCR reads anew with MiXCR; each CDR3 protein has one entry. The table has fewer than 250,000 distinct CDR3 sequences, roughly nine tenths seen once. The CDR3 runs to 17 residues. From germline, CDR1 is MNHNS and CDR2 SASEGT. Losses at the gene ends were 5 bases for V and 8 bases for J; bases not matched to a gene: 14. The TCR comes from a human donor with multiple sclerosis. Sequencing input: CD8+ T cells from PBMCs. The chain joins TRBV6-1 to TRBJ1-6; TRBD1 aligns across 8 bases. CDR3 nucleotides: TGTGCCAGCAGTCCGGATGGGCCGGACAGGGACTATTCACCCCTCCACTTT. As protein: CASSPDGPDRDYSPLHF.